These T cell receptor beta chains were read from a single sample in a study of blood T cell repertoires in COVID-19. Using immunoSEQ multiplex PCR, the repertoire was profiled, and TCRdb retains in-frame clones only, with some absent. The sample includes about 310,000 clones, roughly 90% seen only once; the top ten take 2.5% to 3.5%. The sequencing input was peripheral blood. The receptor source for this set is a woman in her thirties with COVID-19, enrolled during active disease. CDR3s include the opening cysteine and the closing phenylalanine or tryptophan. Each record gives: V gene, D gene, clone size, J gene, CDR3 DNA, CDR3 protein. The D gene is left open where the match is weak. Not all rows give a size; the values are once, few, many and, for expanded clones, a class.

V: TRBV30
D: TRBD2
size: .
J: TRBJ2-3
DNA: TGTGCCTGGAGTCCTCGGACTAGCGGGAGGTATTTT
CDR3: CAWSPRTSGRYF

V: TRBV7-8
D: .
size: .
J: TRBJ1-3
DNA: TGTGCCAGCAGTGGCCCCGTTGGAAACACCATATATTTT
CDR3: CASSGPVGNTIYF

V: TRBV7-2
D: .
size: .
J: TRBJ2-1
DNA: TGTGCCAGCAGCTTACTCGGCAGGGGCTACAATGAGCAGTTCTTC
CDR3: CASSLLGRGYNEQFF

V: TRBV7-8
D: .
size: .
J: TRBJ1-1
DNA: TGTGCCAGCAGCCCCTCCTGGAACACTGAAGCTTTCTTT
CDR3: CASSPSWNTEAFF

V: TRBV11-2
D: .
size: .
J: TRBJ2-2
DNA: TGTGCCAGCAGCCCCCTAGCCACCGGGGAGCTGTTTTTT
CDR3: CASSPLATGELFF

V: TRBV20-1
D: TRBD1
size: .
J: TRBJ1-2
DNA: TGCAGTGCTAGTACCGGGACAGGCGGCGGCTACACCTTC
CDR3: CSASTGTGGGYTF

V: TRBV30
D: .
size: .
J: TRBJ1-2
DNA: TGTGCCTGGAGTGTAGCTGGAGGGAAGAGCTACACCTTC
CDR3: CAWSVAGGKSYTF

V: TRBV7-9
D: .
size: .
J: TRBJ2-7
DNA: TGTGCCAGCAGTCGACAGTTCGAGCAGTACTTC
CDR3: CASSRQFEQYF

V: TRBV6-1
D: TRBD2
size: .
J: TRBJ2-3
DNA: TGTGCCAGCAGTGAAGCGATCCGCGGGAGGTTGAATACGCAGTATTTT
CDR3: CASSEAIRGRLNTQYF

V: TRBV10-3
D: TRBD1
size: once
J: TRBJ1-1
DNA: TGTGCCATCAGCCTGGACAGGGCGAACACTGAAGCTTTCTTT
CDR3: CAISLDRANTEAFF

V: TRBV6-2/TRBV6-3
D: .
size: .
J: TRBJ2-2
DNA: TGTGCCAGCAGTTCATCGGGAGAAACCGGGGAGCTGTTTTTT
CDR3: CASSSSGETGELFF

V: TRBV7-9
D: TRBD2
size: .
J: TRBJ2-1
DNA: TGTGCCAGCAGCTCGGGCTTAGCGGGAGGGCAGTCCTACAATGAGCAGTTCTTC
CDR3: CASSSGLAGGQSYNEQFF

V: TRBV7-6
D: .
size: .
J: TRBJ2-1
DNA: TGTGCCAGCAGCCGACCCGAGGGTGAGCAGTTCTTC
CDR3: CASSRPEGEQFF

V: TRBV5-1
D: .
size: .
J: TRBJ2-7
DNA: TGCGCCAGCAGCTTGGCCGGGCGGGCCAACTCCTACGAGCAGTACTTC
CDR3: CASSLAGRANSYEQYF

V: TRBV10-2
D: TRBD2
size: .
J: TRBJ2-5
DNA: TGCGCCAGCAGGAGCGGGAGGGCTTCAGAGACCCAGTACTTC
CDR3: CASRSGRASETQYF

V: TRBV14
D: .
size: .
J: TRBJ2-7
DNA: TGTGCCAGCAGCCAAGAGGTCGGCTACGAGCAGTACTTC
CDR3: CASSQEVGYEQYF

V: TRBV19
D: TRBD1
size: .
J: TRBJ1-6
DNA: TGTGCCAGTAGTATCCGGGACAGGGACAATTCACCCCTCCACTTT
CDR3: CASSIRDRDNSPLHF

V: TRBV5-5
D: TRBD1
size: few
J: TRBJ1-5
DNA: TGTGCCAGCAGCTTGGTTGTGACAGGGGGAGGTCAGCCCCAGCATTTT
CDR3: CASSLVVTGGGQPQHF

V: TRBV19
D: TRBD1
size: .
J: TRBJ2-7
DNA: TGTGCCAGTAGTATAGTCGTCACTGGACAGGGGGCTTCAGAGCAGTACTTC
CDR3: CASSIVVTGQGASEQYF

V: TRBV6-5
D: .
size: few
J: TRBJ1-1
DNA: TGTGCCAGCAGTACTCCGGGTGTAAAAGGTACTGAAGCTTTCTTT
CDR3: CASSTPGVKGTEAFF

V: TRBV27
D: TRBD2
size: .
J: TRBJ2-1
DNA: TGTGCCAGCAGCTCACCGGGACTAGCGAATTACAATGAGCAGTTCTTC
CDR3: CASSSPGLANYNEQFF

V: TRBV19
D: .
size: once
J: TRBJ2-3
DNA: TGTGCCAGTAGCCTCTCAGCAGATACGCAGTATTTT
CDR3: CASSLSADTQYF

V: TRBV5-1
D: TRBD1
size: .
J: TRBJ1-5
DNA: TGCGCCAGCAGCTTGGGAGGACAGGGAGAGCCCCAGCATTTT
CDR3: CASSLGGQGEPQHF

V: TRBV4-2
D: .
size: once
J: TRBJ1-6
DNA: TGTGCCAGCAGCCACAATTCTCGGCGGGGGAGCTCCTATAATTCACCCCTCCACTTT
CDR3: CASSHNSRRGSSYNSPLHF

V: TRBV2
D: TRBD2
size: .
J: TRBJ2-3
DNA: TGTGCCAGCAGTGACCCTAGCGGGCGCACAGATACGCAGTATTTT
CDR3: CASSDPSGRTDTQYF

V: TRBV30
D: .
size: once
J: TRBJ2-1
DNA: TGTGCCTGGAGTGAGGAACCGGGATACAATGAGCAGTTCTTC
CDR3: CAWSEEPGYNEQFF

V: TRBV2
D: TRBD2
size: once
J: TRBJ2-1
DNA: TGTGCCAGCAGTCCGGGACTAGGGTACAATGAGCAGTTCTTC
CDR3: CASSPGLGYNEQFF

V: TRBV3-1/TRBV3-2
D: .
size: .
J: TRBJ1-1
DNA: TGTGCCAGCAGCCAAGTTTCGGGATATGAAGCTTTCTTT
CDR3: CASSQVSGYEAFF

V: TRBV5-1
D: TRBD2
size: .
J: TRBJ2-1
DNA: TGCGCCAGCGGGGCTAGCGGGAGCAAATATGGTGAGCAGTTCTTC
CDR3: CASGASGSKYGEQFF

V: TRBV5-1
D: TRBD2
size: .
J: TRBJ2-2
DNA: TGCGCCAGCAGCCCCCGAGCGGGAGACTACACCGGGGAGCTGTTTTTT
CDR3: CASSPRAGDYTGELFF

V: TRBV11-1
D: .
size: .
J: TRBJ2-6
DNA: TGTGCCAGCAGCCATTCTGGGGCCAACGTCCTGACTTTC
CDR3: CASSHSGANVLTF

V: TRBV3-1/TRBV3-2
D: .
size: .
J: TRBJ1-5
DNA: TGTGCCAGCAGCCAAGCCTTAAGCAATCAGCCCCAGCATTTT
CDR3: CASSQALSNQPQHF

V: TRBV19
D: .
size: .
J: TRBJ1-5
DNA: TGTGCCAGTACTAATGACCAAAGGGGCAGGAGCAATCAGCCCCAGCATTTT
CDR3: CASTNDQRGRSNQPQHF

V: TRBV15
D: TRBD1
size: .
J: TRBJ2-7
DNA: TGTGCCACCAGCAGAACAGGGGTAATGGCCTACGAGCAGTACTTC
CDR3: CATSRTGVMAYEQYF

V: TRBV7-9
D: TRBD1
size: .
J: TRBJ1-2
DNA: TGTGCCAGCAGCCTTTCTGGGACAGGGGGGTATGGCTACACCTTC
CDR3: CASSLSGTGGYGYTF

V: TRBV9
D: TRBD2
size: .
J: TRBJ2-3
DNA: TGTGCCAGCAGCGAGTACGGGAGGGCCTCAGATACGCAGTATTTT
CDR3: CASSEYGRASDTQYF

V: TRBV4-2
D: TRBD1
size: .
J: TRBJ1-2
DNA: TGTGCCAGCAGCTTCCGGACAGGGACGGATGGCTACACCTTC
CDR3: CASSFRTGTDGYTF

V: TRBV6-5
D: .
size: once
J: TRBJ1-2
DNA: TGTGCCAGCAGTTCCGCGGGTGGGACAAACTATGGCTACACCTTC
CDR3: CASSSAGGTNYGYTF

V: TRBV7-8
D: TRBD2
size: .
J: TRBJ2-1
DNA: TGTGCCAGCAGCTCCTTCAGGCGGGAGACGGTCAATGAGCAGTTCTTC
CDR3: CASSSFRRETVNEQFF

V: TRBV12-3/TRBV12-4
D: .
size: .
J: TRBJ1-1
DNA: TGTGCCAGCTTGAGGGAAAACACTGAAGCTTTCTTT
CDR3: CASLRENTEAFF

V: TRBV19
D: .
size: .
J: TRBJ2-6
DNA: TGTGCCAGTAGTCCCGGAGCCTGGCCTGGGGCCAACGTCCTGACTTTC
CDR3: CASSPGAWPGANVLTF

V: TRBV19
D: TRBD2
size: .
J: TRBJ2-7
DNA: TGTGCCAGTAGTATAGAGTCTAGCGGGATATACGAGCAGTACTTC
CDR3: CASSIESSGIYEQYF

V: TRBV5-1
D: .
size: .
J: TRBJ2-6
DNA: TGCGCCAGCAAGCAGGGGCGCGGTGGGGCCAACGTCCTGACTTTC
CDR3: CASKQGRGGANVLTF

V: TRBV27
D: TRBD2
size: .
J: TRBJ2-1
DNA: TGTGCCAGCAGTTTATTACGGGAGGGCCTTGTCAATGAGCAGTTCTTC
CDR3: CASSLLREGLVNEQFF

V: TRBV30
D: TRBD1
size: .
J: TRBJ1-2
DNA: TGTGCGTTTCGACAGGGGAACAACTATGGCTACACCTTC
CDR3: CAFRQGNNYGYTF

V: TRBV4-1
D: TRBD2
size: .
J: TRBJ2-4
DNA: TGCGCCAGCAGCAACTCAAGAGGGCTAGCGGGAGCCAAAAACATTCAGTACTTC
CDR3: CASSNSRGLAGAKNIQYF

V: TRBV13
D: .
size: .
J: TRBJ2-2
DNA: TGTGCCAGCAGCTTAGGGGGAGGCGGGGAGCTGTTTTTT
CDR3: CASSLGGGGELFF

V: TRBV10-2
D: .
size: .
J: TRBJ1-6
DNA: TGCGCCAGCAGTGAGGGCAGGGTCTTGGATAATTCACCCCTCCACTTT
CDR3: CASSEGRVLDNSPLHF

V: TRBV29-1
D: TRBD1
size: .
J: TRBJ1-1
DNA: TGCAGCGTTGAAACAGGGGAGAACACTGAAGCTTTCTTT
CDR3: CSVETGENTEAFF

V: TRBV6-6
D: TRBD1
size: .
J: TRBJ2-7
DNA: TGTGCCAGCAGTTCCCAGGACAGGGCGGCCTACGAGCAGTACTTC
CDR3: CASSSQDRAAYEQYF

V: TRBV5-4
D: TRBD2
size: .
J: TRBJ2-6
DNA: TGTGCCAGCAGCAAGGACGGGGGGTCTGGGGCCAACGTCCTGACTTTC
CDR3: CASSKDGGSGANVLTF

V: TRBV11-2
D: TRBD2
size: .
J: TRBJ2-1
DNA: TGTGCCAGCAGCGCGAGCGGGAATAGCGATGAGCAGTTCTTC
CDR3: CASSASGNSDEQFF

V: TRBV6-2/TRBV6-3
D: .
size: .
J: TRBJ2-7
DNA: TGTGCCAGCAGTTGGACGCAGGGGTTGGGCGAGCAGTACTTC
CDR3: CASSWTQGLGEQYF

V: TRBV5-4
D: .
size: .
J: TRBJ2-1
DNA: TGTGCCAGCAGCTTACCGCGAGATGAGCAGTTCTTC
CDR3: CASSLPRDEQFF

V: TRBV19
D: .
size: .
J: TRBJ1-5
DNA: TGTGCCAGTAGTAACGCAGGGAACGATCAGCCCCAGCATTTT
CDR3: CASSNAGNDQPQHF

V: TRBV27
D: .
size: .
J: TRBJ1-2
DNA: TGTGCCAGCACGGTGAGGGGGGGCTCCGTCTATGGCTACACCTTC
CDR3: CASTVRGGSVYGYTF

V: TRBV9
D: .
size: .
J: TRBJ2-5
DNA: TGTGCCAGCAGCCCAAGGGACACAGAGACCCAGTACTTC
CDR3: CASSPRDTETQYF

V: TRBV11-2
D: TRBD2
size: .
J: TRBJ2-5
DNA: TGTGCCAGCAGCTCCCAGACTAGCGGGTGGAGGGAGACCCAGTACTTC
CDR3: CASSSQTSGWRETQYF

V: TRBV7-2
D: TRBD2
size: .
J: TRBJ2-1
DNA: TGTGCCAGCAGCTTAGGGGTGGCGGGAGGTTATAATGAGCAGTTCTTC
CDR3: CASSLGVAGGYNEQFF